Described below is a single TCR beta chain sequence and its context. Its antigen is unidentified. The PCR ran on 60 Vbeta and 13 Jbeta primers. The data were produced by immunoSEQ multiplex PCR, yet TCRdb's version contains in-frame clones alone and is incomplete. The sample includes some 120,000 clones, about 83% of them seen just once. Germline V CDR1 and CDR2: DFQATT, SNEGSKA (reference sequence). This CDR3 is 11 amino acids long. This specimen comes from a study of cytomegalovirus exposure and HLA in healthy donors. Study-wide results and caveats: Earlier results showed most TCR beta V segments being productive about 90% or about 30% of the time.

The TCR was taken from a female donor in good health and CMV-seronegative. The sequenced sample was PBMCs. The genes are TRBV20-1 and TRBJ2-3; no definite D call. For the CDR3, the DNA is TGCGCCCTGATCGGTGGAGATACGCAGTATTTT. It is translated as CALIGGDTQYF.